Listed here are 14 T cell receptor beta chains from one sample, sequenced in a study of CXCR3-negative and CXCR3-positive naive CD8 T cells. In preparing the TRB cDNA libraries, 5' RACE with UMI labels was used. TCRdb reprocessed the 5' RACE reads; each CDR3 protein has one entry and no DNA is given. Reported are tens of thousands of distinct CDR3 sequences; the ten largest clones contain nearly 1.5%. The sample was naive CXCR3- CD8+ T cells from blood. Subset denoted: CD45RO-CCR7+CD27+CD95- naive CD8+ T cells lacking CXCR3 (TNR3-). These receptors originate from a human donor in good health. Some clones in this sample may be carry-over from other donors' samples.

The genes are TRBV15 and TRBJ1-6; TCRdb lists TRBD1, though no DNA is available to test this call. The CDR3 loop spans 15 amino acids. The V gene's germline CDR1 is LNHNV and CDR2 YYDKDF (reference sequence). CDR3 sequence reads: CATSRGRTAFSPLHF. Supplemented by reference TRBV15 and TRBJ1-6, the full variable domain reads DAMVIQNPRYQVTQFGKPVTLSCSQTLNHNVMYWYQQKSSQAPKLLFHYYDKDFNNEADTPDNFQSRRPNTSFCFLDIRSPGLGDTAMYLCATSRGRTAFSPLHFGNGTRLTVT.

This rearrangement joins TRBV25-1 to TRBJ2-7; TCRdb selects TRBD1, and the lack of DNA leaves this call unchecked. The germline CDR1 and CDR2 sequences are MGHDK and SYGVNS. The CDR3 runs 15 residues. The CDR3 sequence: CASSEDGTDSYEQYF.

This chain connects TRBV7-8 to TRBJ2-3; TCRdb's assignment of TRBD2 cannot be checked, as there is no DNA. CDR1 is SGHVS and CDR2 is FQNEAQ in the germline V gene. This CDR3 spans 16 amino acids. CDR3 in amino acids: CASSLSSGGLTDTQYF.

The rearrangement joins TRBV29-1 to TRBJ2-3. The CDR3 is made up of 19 amino acids. The germline CDR1 and CDR2 sequences are SQVTM and ANQGSEA. CDR3 residues: CSVELKELTHPSYTDTQYF.

The genes are TRBV12-3 or TRBV12-4 and TRBJ2-3; as DNA is missing, the TRBD2 call by TCRdb cannot be tested. The CDR3 has 15 amino acids. The chain's CDR3 is CASSPGDFSTDTQYF.

The chain carries TRBV7-9 and TRBJ2-7; checking the TCRdb D call of TRBD1 is not possible without DNA. Germline loops: CDR1 SEHNR, CDR2 FQNEAQ (reference sequence). The CDR3 is 12 amino acids. The CDR3 reads CASSRQSYEQYF.

The V call is TRBV4-1, the J call TRBJ2-1; with no DNA, the TCRdb D assignment of TRBD1 cannot be verified. This CDR3 has 15 residues. Germline loops: CDR1 MGHRA, CDR2 YSYEKL. The CDR3 sequence is CASSQDPGAANEQFF.

The CDR3 is CSVTGGSENYGYTF. This rearrangement joins TRBV29-1 to TRBJ1-2; without DNA, the TCRdb call of TRBD1 cannot be checked. The CDR3 is 14 residues long. Looked up from germline, CDR1 is SQVTM and CDR2 is ANQGSEA.

This chain's CDR3 is CSVRWQGVEKLFF. J is TRBJ1-4 and V is TRBV29-1; TCRdb calls TRBD1, which cannot be checked without DNA. The CDR3 has 13 residues. Germline V gives CDR1 SQVTM, CDR2 ANQGSEA.

The chain joins TRBV5-1 to TRBJ2-3; TCRdb selects TRBD1, and the lack of DNA leaves this call unchecked. CDR1 is SGHRS and CDR2 is YFSETQ in the germline V gene. The CDR3 length is 14 residues. The CDR3 protein is CASSSGQGIDTQYF.

The chain joins TRBV28 to TRBJ1-5; checking the TCRdb D call of TRBD1 is not possible without DNA. The CDR3 has 13 residues. The germline CDR1 and CDR2 sequences are MDHEN and SYDVKM. CDR3 residues: CASTLGGNQPQHF.

The rearrangement links TRBV15 to TRBJ2-3. CDR1 and CDR2 from the germline V gene are LNHNV and YYDKDF (reference sequence). The CDR3 totals 14 residues. Here the CDR3 reads CATSRDFGADTQYF.

This chain connects TRBV4-3 to TRBJ2-1. This CDR3 is 15 amino acids long. The germline gives CDR1 LGHNA, CDR2 YSLEER. CDR3 sequence: CASSLELAVGNEQFF.

CDR3 in amino acids: CASSWSSYEQYF. The chain employs TRBV5-1 and TRBJ2-7. From germline, CDR1 is SGHRS and CDR2 YFSETQ. The CDR3 is 12 amino acids.